The sequence of this TCR beta chain was determined in a study of T cells in Graves' hyperthyroidism and ophthalmopathy. On the study more broadly: Sampling of peripheral blood happened at initial diagnosis, prior to any treatment.

TCR beta CDR3 regions were amplified from RNA transcripts. First-round RT-PCR targeting the TCR CDR3 was performed with the HTBI primer set. One entry per CDR3 protein results from TCRdb running MiXCR on the multiplex PCR reads. Among around 580,000 distinct CDR3 sequences listed, 16% were seen once. This clonotype was observed a few times. With a duration under 2 months, the hyperthyroidism was newly diagnosed in patients aged 18 to 65. Uncontrolled infection, other autoimmune disease, pregnancy or lactation disqualified patients from enrolment. Extraction of PBMCs used roughly 10 ml of fresh peripheral blood. V lost 2 bases and J lost 6; bases outside the gene matches: 7. CDR1 is MGHDK and CDR2 is SYGVNS in the germline V gene. The CDR3 totals 16 residues.

V usage is TRBV25-1 and J usage is TRBJ2-1; 10 nucleotides line up with TRBD2. The sequence came from a woman between 18 and 29 years old with Graves' hyperthyroidism. The material sequenced was blood. CDR3 sequence: CASSEPRTSGRNEQFF. CDR3 DNA sequence: TGTGCCAGCAGTGAACCGAGGACTAGCGGACGCAATGAGCAGTTCTTC.